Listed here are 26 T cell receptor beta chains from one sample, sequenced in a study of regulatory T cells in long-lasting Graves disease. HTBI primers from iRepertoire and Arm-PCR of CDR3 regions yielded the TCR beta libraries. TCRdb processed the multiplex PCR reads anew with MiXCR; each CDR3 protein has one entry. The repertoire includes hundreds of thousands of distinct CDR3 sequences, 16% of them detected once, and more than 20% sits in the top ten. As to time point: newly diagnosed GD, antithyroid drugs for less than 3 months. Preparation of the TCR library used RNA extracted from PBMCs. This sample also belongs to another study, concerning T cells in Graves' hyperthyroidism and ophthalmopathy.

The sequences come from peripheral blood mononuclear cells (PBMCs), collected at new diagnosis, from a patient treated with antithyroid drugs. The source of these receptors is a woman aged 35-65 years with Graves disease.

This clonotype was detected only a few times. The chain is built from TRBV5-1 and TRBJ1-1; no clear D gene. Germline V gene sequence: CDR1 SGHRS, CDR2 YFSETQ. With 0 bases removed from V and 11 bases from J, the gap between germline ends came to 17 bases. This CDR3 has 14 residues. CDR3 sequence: CASSLEAPDIGAFF. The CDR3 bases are TGCGCCAGCAGCTTGGAAGCGCCTGACATCGGGGCTTTCTTT.

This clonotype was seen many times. The CDR3 is CASSQAVSEAFF. The CDR3 nucleotides are TGTGCCAGCAGCCAAGCGGTATCTGAAGCTTTCTTT. The chain couples TRBV3-1 to TRBJ1-1; D unclear. Germline V gene data show CDR1 as LGHDT and CDR2 as YNNKEL (reference sequence). The CDR3 has 12 amino acids. Trimming shortened V by 1 base and J by 6 bases, and 6 bases separated the two germline ends.

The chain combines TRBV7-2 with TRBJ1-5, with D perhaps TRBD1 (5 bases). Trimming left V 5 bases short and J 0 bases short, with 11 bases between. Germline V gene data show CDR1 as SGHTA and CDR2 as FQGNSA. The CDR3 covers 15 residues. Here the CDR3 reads CASSPWGSSNQPQHF. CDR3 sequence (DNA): TGTGCCAGCAGCCCTTGGGGGAGTAGCAATCAGCCCCAGCATTTT.

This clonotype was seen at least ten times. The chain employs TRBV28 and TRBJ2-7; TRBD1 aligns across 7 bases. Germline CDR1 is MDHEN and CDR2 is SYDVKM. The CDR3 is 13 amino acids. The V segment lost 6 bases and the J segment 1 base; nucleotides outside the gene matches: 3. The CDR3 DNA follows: TGTGCCAGCAGGTCACAGGGGTCCTACGAGCAGTACTTC. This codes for CASRSQGSYEQYF.

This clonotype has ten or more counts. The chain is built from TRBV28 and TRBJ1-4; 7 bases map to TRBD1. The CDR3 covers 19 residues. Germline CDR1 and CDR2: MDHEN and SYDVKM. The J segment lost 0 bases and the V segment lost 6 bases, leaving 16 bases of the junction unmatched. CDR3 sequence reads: CASRYNPGQPFATNEKLFF. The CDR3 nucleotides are TGTGCCAGCAGATACAACCCGGGACAGCCGTTCGCAACTAATGAAAAACTGTTTTTT.

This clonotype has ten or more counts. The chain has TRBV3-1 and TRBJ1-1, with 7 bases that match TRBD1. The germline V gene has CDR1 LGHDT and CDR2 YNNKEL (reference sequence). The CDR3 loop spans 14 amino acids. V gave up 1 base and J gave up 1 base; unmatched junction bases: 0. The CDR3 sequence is CASSQGQGNTEAFF. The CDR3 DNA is TGTGCCAGCAGCCAAGGACAGGGGAACACTGAAGCTTTCTTT.

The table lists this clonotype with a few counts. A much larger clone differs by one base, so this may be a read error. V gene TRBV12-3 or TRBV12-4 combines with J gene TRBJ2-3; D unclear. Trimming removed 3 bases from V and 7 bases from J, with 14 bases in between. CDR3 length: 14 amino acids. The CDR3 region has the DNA TGTGCCAGCAGTTTGGTCGCTTACGGTAATACGCAGTATTTT. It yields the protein CASSLVAYGNTQYF.

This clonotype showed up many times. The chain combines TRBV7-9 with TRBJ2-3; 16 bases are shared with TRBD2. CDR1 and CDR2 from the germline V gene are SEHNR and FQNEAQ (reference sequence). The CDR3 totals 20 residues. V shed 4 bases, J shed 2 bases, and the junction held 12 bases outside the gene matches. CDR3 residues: CASSSHLGTSGGATTDTQYF. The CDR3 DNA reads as TGTGCCAGCAGCTCCCACCTCGGGACTAGCGGGGGGGCGACCACAGATACGCAGTATTTT.

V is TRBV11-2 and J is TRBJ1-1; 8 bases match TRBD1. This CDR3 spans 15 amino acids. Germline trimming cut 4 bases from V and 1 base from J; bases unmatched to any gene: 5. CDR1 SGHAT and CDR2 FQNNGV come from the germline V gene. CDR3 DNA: TGTGCCAGCAGCTCGCAGGGGGCCGGGAACACTGAAGCTTTCTTT. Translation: CASSSQGAGNTEAFF.

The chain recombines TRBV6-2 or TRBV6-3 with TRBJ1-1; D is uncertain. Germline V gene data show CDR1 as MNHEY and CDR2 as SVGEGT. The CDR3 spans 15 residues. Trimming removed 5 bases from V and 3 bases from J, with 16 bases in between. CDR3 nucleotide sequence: TGTGCCAGCAGTGAAAGGCCGGCCTGGGACACTGAAGCTTTCTTT. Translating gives CASSERPAWDTEAFF.

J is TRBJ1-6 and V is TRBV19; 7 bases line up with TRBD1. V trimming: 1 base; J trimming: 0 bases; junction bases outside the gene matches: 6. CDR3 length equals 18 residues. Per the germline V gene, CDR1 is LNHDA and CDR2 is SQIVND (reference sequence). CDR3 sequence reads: CASSIGYRGTSYNSPLHF. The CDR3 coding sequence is TGTGCCAGTAGTATAGGGTACAGGGGAACCTCCTATAATTCACCCCTCCACTTT.

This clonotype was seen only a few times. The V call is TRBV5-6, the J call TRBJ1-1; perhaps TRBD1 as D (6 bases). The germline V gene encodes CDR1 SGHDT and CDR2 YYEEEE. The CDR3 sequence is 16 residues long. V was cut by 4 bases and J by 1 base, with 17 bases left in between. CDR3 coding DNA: TGTGCCAGCAGCCGCTCGGACAGACGACCGAACACTGAAGCTTTCTTT. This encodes CASSRSDRRPNTEAFF.

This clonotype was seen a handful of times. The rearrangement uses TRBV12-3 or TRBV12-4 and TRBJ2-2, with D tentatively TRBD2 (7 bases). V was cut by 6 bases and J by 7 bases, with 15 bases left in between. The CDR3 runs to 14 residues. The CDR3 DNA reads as TGTGCCAGCAGCCTGTGGGGGGGCAGCGGGGAGCTGTTTTTT. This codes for CASSLWGGSGELFF.

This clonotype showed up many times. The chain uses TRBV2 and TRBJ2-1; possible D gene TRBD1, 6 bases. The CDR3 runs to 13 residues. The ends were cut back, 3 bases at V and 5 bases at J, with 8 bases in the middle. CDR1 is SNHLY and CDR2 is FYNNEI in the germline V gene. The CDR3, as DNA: TGTGCCAGCAGTGACTGGACAGACAATGAGCAGTTCTTC. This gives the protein CASSDWTDNEQFF.

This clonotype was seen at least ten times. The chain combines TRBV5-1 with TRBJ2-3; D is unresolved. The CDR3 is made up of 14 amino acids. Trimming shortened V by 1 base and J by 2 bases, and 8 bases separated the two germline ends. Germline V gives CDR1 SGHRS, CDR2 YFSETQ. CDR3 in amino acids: CASSLQTLTDTQYF. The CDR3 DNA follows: TGCGCCAGCAGCTTGCAAACCCTCACAGATACGCAGTATTTT.

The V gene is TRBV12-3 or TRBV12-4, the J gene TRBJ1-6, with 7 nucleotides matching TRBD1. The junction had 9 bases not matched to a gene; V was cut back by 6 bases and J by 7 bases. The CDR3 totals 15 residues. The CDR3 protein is CASSSRQGVNSPLHF. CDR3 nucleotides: TGTGCCAGCAGCTCGAGACAGGGAGTAAATTCACCCCTCCACTTT.

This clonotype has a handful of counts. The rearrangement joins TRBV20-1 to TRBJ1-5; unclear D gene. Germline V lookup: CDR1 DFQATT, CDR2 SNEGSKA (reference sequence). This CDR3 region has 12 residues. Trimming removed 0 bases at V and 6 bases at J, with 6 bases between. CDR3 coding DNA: TGCAGTGCTAGAGATGGTACTCAGCCCCAGCATTTT. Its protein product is CSARDGTQPQHF.

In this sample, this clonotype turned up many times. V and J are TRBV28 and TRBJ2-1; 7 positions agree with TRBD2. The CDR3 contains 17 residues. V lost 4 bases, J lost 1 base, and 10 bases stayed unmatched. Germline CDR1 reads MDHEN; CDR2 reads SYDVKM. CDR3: CASSSPSSSGSYNEQFF. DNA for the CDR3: TGTGCCAGCAGTTCTCCCTCGTCTAGCGGATCCTACAATGAGCAGTTCTTC.

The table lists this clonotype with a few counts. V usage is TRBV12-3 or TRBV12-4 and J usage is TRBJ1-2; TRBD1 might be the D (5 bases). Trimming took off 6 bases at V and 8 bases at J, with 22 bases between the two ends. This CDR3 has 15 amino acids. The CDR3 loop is CASSSLAGTRGGYTF. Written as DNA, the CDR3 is TGTGCCAGCAGCTCTTTAGCAGGCACGAGGGGCGGCTACACCTTC.

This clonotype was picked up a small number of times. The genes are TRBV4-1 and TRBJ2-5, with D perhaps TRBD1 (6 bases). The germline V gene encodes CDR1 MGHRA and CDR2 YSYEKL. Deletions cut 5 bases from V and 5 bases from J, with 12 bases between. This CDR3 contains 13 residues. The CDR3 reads CASSNRDSETQYF. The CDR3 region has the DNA TGCGCCAGCAGCAACAGGGATTCTGAGACCCAGTACTTC.

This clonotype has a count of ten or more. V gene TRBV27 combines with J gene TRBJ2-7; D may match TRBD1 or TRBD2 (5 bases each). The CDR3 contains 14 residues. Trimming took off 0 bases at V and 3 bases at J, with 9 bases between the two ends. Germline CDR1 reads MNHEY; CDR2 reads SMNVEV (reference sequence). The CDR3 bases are TGTGCCAGCAGTTTATCTAGCGACAGCTACGAGCAGTACTTC. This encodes CASSLSSDSYEQYF.

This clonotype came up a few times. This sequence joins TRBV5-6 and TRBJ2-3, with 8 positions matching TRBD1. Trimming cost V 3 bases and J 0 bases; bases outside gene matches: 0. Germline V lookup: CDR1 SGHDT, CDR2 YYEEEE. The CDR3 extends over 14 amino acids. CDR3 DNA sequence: TGTGCCAGCAGCTGGGACAGGAGCACAGATACGCAGTATTTT. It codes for CASSWDRSTDTQYF.

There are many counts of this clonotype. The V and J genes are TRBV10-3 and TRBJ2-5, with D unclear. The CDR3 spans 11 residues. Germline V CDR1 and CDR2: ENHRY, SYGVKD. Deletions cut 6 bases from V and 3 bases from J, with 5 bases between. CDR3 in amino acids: CAIRSEETQYF. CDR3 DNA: TGTGCCATCAGGTCAGAAGAGACCCAGTACTTC.

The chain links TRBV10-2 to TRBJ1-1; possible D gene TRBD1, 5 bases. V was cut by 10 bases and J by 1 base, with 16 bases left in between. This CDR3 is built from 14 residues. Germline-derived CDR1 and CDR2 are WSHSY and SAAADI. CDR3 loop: CATLGPLPNTEAFF. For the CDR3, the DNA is TGCGCCACCCTGGGGCCCCTTCCGAACACTGAAGCTTTCTTT.

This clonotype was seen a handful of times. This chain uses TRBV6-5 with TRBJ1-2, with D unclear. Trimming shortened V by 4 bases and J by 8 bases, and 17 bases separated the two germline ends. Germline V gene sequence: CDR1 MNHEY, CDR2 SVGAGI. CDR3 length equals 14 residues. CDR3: CASSSRAPEKGYTF. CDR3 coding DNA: TGTGCCAGCAGTTCCCGGGCACCAGAGAAGGGCTACACCTTC.

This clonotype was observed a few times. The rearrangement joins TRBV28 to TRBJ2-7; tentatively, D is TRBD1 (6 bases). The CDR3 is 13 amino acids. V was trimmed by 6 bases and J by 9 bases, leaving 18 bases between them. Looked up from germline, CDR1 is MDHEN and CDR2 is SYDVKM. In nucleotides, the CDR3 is TGTGCCAGCAGGGCGCTCAGGGGCTTGGGGCAGTACTTC. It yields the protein CASRALRGLGQYF.